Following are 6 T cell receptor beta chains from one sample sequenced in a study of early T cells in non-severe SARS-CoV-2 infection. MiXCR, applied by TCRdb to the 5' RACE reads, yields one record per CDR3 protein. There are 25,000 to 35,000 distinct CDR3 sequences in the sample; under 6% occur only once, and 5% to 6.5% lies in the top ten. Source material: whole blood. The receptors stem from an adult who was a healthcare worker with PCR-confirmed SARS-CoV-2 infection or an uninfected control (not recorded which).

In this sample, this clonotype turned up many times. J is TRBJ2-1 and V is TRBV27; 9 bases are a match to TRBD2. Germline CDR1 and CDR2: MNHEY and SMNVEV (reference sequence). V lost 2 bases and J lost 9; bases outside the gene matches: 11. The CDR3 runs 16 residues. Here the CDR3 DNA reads TGTGCCAGCAGTTTACTCCGGGGTAGCGGGAGACTTGAGCAGTTCTTC. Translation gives CASSLLRGSGRLEQFF.

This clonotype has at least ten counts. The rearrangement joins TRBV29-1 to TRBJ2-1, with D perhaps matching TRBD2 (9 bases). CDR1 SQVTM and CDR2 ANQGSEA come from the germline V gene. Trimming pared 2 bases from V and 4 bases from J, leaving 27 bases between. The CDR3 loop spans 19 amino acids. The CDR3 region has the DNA TGCAGCGTTGAAACAGGGGGACGGCGTAGCGGGAGAGTTTACAATGAGCAGTTCTTC. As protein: CSVETGGRRSGRVYNEQFF.

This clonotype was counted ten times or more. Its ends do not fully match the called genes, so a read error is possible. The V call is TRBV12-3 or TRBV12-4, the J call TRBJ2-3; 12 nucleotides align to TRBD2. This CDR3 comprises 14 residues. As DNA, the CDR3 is TGTGCCAGCAGTCTAGCGGGAGGGATAGATACGCAGTATTTT. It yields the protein CASSLAGGIDTQYF.

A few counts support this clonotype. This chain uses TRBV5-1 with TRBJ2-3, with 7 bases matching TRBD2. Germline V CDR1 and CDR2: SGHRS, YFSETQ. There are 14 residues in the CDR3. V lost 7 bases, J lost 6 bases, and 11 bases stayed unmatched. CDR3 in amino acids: CASRQKGREDTQYF. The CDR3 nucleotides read TGCGCCAGCCGTCAGAAAGGGCGGGAGGATACGCAGTATTTT. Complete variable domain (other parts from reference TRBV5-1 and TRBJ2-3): KAGVTQTPRYLIKTRGQQVTLSCSPISGHRSVSWYQQTPGQGLQFLFEYFSETQRNKGNFPGRFSGRQFSNSRSEMNVSTLELGDSALYLCASRQKGREDTQYFGPGTRLTVL.

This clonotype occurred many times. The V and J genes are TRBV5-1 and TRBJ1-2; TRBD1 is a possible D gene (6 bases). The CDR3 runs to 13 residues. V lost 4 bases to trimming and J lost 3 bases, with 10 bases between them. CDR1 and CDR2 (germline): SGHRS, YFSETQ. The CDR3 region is CASSISGDYGYTF. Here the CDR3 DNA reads TGCGCCAGCAGCATATCAGGGGACTATGGCTACACCTTC.

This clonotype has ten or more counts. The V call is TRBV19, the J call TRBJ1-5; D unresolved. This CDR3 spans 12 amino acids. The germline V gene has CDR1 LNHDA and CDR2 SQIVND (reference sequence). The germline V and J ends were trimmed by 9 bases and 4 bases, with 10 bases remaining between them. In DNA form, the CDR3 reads TGTGCCAGCCAGAGTTTGAATCAGCCCCAGCATTTT. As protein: CASQSLNQPQHF.